This T cell receptor (beta chain) derives from a study of cytomegalovirus exposure and HLA in healthy donors. Points on this clone: Its antigen is unknown.

Study results and limitations: In vitro experiments confirmed that three CMV-associated chains were specific for CMV antigens. A later analysis associated 15,000 or so TCR beta sequences with HLA alleles at a 0.05 false discovery rate.

The trim removed 0 bases at V and 2 bases at J, leaving 3 bases unmatched. The CDR3 is made up of 15 amino acids. Germline CDR1 is SGHVS and CDR2 is FNYEAQ. The PCR used 60 Vbeta and 13 Jbeta primers. Repertoires were generated with immunoSEQ multiplex PCR, while TCRdb's copy carries only in-frame clones and drops some. The table lists tens of thousands of clones, roughly 84% of them singletons. Sequenced sample: PBMCs. The chain has TRBV7-6 and TRBJ2-7, with 8 nucleotides matching TRBD1. The clonotype comes from a woman in her 50s in good health and CMV-seronegative. The CDR3 sequence is CASSLAGTGPYEQYF. CDR3 DNA: TGTGCCAGCAGCTTAGCCGGGACAGGCCCCTACGAGCAGTACTTC.